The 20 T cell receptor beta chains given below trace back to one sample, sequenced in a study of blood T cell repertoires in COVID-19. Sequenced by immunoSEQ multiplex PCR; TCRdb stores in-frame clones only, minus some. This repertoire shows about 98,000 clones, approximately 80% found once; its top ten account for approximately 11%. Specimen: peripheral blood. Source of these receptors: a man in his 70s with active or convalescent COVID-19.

The CDR3: CATSDLTGTNYGYTF. DNA of the CDR3: TGTGCCACCAGTGACCTGACAGGGACTAACTATGGCTACACCTTC. This rearrangement joins TRBV24-1 to TRBJ1-2; 7 bases map to TRBD1. Germline-derived CDR1 and CDR2 are KGHDR and SFDVKD. This CDR3 spans 15 amino acids. Losses at the gene ends were 4 bases for V and 0 bases for J; bases not matched to a gene: 4.

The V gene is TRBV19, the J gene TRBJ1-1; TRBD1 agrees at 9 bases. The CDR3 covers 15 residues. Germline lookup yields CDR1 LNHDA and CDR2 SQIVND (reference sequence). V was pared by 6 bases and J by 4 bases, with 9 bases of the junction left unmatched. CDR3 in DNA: TGTGCCAGTAGCCAAACAGGGGGCGAGGGCACTGAAGCTTTCTTT. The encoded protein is CASSQTGGEGTEAFF. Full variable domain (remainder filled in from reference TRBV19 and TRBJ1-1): DGGITQSPKYLFRKEGQNVTLSCEQNLNHDAMYWYRQDPGQGLRLIYYSQIVNDFQKGDIAEGYSVSREKKESFPLTVTSAQKNPTAFYLCASSQTGGEGTEAFFGQGTRLTVV.

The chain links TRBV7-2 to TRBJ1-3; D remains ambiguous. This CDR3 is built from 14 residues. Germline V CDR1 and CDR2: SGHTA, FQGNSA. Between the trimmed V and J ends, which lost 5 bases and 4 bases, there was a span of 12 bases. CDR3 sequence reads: CASSPTRSGNTIYF. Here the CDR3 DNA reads TGTGCCAGCAGCCCCACCCGGTCCGGAAACACCATATATTTT.

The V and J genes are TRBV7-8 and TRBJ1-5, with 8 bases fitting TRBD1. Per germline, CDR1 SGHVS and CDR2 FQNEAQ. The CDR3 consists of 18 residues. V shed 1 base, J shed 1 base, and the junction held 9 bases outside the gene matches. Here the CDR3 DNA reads TGTGCCAGCAGCTTAGATCCCGACAGGGGTCAAAGCAATCAGCCCCAGCATTTT. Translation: CASSLDPDRGQSNQPQHF. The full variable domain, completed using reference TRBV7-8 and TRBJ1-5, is GAGVSQSPRYKVAKRGQDVALRCDPISGHVSLFWYQQALGQGPEFLTYFQNEAQLDKSGLPSDRFFAERPEGSVSTLKIQRTQQEDSAVYLCASSLDPDRGQSNQPQHFGDGTRLSIL.

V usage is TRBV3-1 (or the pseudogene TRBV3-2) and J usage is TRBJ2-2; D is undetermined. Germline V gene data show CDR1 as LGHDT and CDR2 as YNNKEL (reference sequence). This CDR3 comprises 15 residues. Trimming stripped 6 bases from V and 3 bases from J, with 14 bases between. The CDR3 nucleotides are TGTGCCAGCAGTCCAACACAGCTATACACCGGGGAGCTGTTTTTT. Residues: CASSPTQLYTGELFF.

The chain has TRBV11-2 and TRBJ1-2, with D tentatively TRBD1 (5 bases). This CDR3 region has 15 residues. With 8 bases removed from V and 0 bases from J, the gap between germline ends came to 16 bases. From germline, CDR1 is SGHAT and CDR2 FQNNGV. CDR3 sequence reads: CASSLGGSANYGYTF. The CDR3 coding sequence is TGTGCCAGCTCACTTGGGGGGTCGGCTAACTATGGCTACACCTTC.

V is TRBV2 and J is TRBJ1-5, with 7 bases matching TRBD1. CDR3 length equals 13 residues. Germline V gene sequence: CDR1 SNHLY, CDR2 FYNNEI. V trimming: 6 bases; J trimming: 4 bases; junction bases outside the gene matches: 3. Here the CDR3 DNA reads TGTGCCAGCAGACAGGGGCTTAATCAGCCCCAGCATTTT. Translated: CASRQGLNQPQHF.

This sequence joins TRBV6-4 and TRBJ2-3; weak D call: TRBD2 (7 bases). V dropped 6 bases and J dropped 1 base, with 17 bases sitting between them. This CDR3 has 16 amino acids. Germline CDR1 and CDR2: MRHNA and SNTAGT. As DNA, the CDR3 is TGTGCCAGCAGCGATTTCGGGGGGCGCGGCACAGATACGCAGTATTTT. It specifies CASSDFGGRGTDTQYF.

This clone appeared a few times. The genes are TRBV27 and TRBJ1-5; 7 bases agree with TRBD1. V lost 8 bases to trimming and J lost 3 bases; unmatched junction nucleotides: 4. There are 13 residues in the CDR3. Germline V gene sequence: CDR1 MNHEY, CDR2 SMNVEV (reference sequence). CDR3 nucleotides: TGTGCCAGCTGGACAGGACACAATCAGCCCCAGCATTTT. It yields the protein CASWTGHNQPQHF.

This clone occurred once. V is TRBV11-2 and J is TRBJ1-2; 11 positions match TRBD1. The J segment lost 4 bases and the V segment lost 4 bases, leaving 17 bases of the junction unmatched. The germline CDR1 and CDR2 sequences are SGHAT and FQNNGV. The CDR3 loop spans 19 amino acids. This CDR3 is CASSWPSRWDRGLGYGYTF. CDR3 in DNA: TGTGCCAGCAGCTGGCCATCCCGGTGGGACAGGGGGTTGGGCTATGGCTACACCTTC.

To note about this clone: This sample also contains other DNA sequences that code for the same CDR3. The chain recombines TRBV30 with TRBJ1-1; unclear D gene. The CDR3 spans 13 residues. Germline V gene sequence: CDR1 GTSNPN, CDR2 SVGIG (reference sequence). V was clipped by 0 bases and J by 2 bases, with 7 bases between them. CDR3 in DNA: TGTGCCTGGAGTGTACAAGAAAACACTGAAGCTTTCTTT. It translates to CAWSVQENTEAFF.

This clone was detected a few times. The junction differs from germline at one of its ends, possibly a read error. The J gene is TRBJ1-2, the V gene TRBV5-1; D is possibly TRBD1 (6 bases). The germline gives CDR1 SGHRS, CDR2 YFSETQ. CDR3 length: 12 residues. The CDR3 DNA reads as TGCGCCAGCAGCTTCCACCAGGGGCCAACCGCCTTC. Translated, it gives CASSFHQGPTAF.

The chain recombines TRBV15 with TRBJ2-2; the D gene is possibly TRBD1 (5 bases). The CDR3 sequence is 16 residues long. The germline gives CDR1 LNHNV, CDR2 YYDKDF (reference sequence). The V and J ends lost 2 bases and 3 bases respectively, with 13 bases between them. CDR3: CATSRNTGADTGELFF. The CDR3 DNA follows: TGTGCCACCAGCAGAAATACTGGGGCAGACACCGGGGAGCTGTTTTTT.

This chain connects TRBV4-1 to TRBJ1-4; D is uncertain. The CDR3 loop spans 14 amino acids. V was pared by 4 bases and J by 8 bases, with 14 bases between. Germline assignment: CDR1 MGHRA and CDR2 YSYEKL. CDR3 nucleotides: TGCGCCAGCAGCCCTTCCGGACTCATCGAAAAACTGTTTTTT. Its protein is CASSPSGLIEKLFF.

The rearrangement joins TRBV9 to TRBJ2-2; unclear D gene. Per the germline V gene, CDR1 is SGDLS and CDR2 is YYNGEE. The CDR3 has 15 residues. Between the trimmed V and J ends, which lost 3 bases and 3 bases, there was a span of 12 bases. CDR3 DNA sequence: TGTGCCAGCAGCGCACATTTCCGGGACACCGGGGAGCTGTTTTTT. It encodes CASSAHFRDTGELFF.

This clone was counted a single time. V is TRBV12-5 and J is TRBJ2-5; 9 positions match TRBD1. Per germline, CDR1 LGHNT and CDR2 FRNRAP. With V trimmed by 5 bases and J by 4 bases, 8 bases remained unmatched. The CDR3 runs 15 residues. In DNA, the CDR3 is TGTGCTAGTGGTGCGGGACAGGGTTCGATAGAGACCCAGTACTTC. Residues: CASGAGQGSIETQYF.

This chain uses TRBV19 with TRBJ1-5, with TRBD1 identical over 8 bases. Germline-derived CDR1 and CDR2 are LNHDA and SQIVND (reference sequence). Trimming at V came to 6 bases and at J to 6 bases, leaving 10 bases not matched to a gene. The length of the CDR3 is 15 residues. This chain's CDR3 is CASSNPGQARQPQHF. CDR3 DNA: TGTGCCAGTAGCAATCCGGGACAGGCTCGTCAGCCCCAGCATTTT.

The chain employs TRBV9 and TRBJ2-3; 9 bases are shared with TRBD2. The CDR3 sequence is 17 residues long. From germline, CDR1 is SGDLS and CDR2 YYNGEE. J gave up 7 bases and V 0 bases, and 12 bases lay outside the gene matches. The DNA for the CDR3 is TGTGCCAGCAGCGTAGTAGGTGGCGGGGGGGCCGGGTATACGCAGTATTTT. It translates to CASSVVGGGGAGYTQYF. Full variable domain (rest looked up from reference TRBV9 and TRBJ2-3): DSGVTQTPKHLITATGQRVTLRCSPRSGDLSVYWYQQSLDQGLQFLIQYYNGEERAKGNILERFSAQQFPDLHSELNLSSLELGDSALYFCASSVVGGGGAGYTQYFGPGTRLTVL.

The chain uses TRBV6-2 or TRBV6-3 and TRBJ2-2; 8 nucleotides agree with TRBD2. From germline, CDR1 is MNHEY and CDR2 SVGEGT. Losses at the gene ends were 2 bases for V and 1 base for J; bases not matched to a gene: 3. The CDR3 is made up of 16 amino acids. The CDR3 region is CASSYRLAGNTGELFF. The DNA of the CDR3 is TGTGCCAGCAGTTACAGGCTAGCGGGGAACACCGGGGAGCTGTTTTTT.

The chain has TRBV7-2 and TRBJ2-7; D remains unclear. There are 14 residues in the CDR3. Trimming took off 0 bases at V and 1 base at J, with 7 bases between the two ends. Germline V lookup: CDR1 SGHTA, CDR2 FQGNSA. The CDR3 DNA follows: TGTGCCAGCAGCTTAGCGCAGGTTTCCTACGAGCAGTACTTC. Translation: CASSLAQVSYEQYF.